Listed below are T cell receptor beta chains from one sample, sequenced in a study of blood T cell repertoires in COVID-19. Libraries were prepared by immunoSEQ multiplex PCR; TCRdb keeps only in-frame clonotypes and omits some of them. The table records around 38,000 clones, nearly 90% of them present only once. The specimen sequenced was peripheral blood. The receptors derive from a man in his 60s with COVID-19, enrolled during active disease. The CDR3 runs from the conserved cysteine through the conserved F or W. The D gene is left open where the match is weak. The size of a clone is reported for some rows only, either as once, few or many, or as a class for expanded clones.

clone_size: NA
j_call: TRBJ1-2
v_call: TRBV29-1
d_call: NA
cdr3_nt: TGCAGCGCTGAGACAGGCGGCTACACCTTC
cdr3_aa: CSAETGGYTF

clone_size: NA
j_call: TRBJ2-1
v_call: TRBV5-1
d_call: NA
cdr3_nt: TGCGCCAGCAGCTTGGTAGAACAGCACCAGAACAATGAGCAGTTCTTC
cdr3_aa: CASSLVEQHQNNEQFF

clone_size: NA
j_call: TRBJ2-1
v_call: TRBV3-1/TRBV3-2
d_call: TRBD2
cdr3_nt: TGTGCCAGCAGCCTGGGACTAGCGGGAGTTGAGCAGTTCTTC
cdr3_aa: CASSLGLAGVEQFF

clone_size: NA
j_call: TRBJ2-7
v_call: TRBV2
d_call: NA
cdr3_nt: TGTGCCAGCAGTGGAGACAGCTACGAGCAGTACTTC
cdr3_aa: CASSGDSYEQYF

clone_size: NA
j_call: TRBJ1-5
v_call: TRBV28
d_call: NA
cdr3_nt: TGTGCCAGCAGACCCTCCGATCGGGGTCAGCCCCAGCATTTT
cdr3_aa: CASRPSDRGQPQHF

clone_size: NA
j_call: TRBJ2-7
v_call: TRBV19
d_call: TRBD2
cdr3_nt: TGTGCCAGTAGTGTAAGTGGCCTAGCGGGAAACTACGAGCAGTACTTC
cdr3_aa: CASSVSGLAGNYEQYF

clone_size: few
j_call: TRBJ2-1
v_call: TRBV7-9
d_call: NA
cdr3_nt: TGTGCCAGCAGCTTAAATAGCGGTGAGCAGTTCTTC
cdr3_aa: CASSLNSGEQFF

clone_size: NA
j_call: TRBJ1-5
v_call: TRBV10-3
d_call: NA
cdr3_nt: TGTGCCATCACTACTGGGACACGGCCTAGGGGACAGCCCCAGCATTTT
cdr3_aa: CAITTGTRPRGQPQHF

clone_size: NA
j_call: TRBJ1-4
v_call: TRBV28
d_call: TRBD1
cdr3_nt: TGTGCCAGCAGTCAGGACAGGGAGGGAGAAAAACTGTTTTTT
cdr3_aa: CASSQDREGEKLFF

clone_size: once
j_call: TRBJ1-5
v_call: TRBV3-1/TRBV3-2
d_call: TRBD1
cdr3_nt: TGTGCCAGCAGCCCGGGACAGGGGGCTCAGCCCCAGCATTTT
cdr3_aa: CASSPGQGAQPQHF

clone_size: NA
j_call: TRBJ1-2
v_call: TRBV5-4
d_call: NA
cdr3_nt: TGTGCCAGCAGCTCCCGTCCCCCGCAGATATCTAACTATGGCTACACCTTC
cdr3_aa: CASSSRPPQISNYGYTF

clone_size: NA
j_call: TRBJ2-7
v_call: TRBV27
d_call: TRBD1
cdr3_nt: TGTGCCAGCAGTTCGACAGGGAACGAGCAGTACTTC
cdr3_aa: CASSSTGNEQYF

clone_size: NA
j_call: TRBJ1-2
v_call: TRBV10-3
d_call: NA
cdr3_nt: TGTGCCATCAGTGTACCCGGGGACACCAACTATGGCTACACCTTC
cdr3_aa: CAISVPGDTNYGYTF

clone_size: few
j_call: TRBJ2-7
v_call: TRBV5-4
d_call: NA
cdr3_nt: TGTGCCAGCAGCCAGAACAGGGACCGGAGTCAAGAGCAGTACTTC
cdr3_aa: CASSQNRDRSQEQYF

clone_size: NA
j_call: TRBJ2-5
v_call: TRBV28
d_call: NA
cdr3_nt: TGTGCCAGCTCAGGGGGGTTGACCCAGTACTTC
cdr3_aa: CASSGGLTQYF

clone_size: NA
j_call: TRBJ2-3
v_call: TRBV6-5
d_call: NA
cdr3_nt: TGTGCCAGCACCGAGACAGCTTACGACACAGATACGCAGTATTTT
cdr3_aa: CASTETAYDTDTQYF

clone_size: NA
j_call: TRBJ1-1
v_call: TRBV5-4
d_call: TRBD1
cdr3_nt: TGTGCCAGCAGCTTGAGGGGGCAGAGGAACACTGAAGCTTTCTTT
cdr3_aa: CASSLRGQRNTEAFF

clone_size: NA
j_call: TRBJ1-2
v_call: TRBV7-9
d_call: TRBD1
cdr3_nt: TGTGCCAGCAGCCCCTCTCGTTCAGGGGGCCTGGGTTCGGACTATGGCTACACCTTC
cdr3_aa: CASSPSRSGGLGSDYGYTF

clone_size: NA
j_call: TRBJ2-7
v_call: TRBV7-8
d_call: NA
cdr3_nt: TGTGCCAGCAGTATAACTAGCCTCCCCCGCGAGCAGTACTTC
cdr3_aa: CASSITSLPREQYF

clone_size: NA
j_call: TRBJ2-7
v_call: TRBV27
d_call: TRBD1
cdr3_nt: TGTGCCAGCAGTTACACGGGACAGGCCCCCTACGAGCAGTACTTC
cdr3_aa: CASSYTGQAPYEQYF

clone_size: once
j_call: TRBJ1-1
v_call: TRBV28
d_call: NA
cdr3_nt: TGTGCCAGCAGGGGGTGGACAGAGAACACTGAAGCTTTCTTT
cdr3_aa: CASRGWTENTEAFF

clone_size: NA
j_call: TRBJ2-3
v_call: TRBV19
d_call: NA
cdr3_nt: TGTGCCAGTAGTGCCCCACAGGTGTATACGCAGTATTTT
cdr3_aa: CASSAPQVYTQYF

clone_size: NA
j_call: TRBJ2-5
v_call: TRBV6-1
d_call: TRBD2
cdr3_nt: TGTGCCAGCAGTGAAGCCTCCCCCGGGAGGTTCCGTGGTGCGGGGGGGTATGGGACCCAGTACTTC
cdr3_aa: CASSEASPGRFRGAGGYGTQYF

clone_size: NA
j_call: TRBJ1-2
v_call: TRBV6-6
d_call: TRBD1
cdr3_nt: TGTGCCAGCAGTCGAATGACAGGGACTTATAACCTACGGGGCTACACCTTC
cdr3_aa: CASSRMTGTYNLRGYTF

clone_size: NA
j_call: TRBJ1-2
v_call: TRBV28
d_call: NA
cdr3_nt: TGTGCCAGCAGTTTGCAGGCCAGGGGCGGCTATGGCTACACCTTC
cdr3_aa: CASSLQARGGYGYTF

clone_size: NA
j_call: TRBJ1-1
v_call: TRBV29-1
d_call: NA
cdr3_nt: TGCAGCGTTCTTTTGTCGAACACTGAAGCTTTCTTT
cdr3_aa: CSVLLSNTEAFF

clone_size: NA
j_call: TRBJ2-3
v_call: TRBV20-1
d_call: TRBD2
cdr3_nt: TGCAGTGCTAGTCCCCGGACTAGCGGCACAGATACGCAGTATTTT
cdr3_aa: CSASPRTSGTDTQYF

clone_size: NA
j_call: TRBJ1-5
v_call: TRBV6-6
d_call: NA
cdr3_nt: TGTGCCAGCGGAGGTATAAGCAATCAGCCCCAGCATTTT
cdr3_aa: CASGGISNQPQHF

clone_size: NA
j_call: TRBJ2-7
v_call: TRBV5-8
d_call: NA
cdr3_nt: TGTGCCAGCAGCTTGAGAGAGGGTCCCTACGAGCAGTACTTC
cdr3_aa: CASSLREGPYEQYF

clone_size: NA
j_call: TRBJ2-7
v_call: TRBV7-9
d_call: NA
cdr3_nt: TGTGCCAGCAGGATCGGTTCCTACGAGCAGTACTTC
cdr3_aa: CASRIGSYEQYF

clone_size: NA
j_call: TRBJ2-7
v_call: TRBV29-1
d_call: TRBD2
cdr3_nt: TGCAGCTGTATAGCGGGAACCTACGAGCAGTACTTC
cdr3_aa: CSCIAGTYEQYF

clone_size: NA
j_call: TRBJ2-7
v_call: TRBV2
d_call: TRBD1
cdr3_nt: TGTGCCAGCAGACCCGGACAGGGGAATTTCGAGTACTTC
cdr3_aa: CASRPGQGNFEYF

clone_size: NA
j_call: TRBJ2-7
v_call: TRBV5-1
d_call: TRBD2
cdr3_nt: TGCGCCAGCAGCTCCGGGACTAGCGGGTACGAGCAGTACTTC
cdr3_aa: CASSSGTSGYEQYF

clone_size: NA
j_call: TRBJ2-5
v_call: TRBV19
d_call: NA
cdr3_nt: TGTGCCAGTAGTGCGTACCAAGAGACCCAGTACTTC
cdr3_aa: CASSAYQETQYF

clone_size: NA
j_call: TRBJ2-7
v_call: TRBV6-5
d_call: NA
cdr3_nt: TGTGCCAGCCGACGACAGGACGGGGTCTACGAGCAGTACTTC
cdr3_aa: CASRRQDGVYEQYF

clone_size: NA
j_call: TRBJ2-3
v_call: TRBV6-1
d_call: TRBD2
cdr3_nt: TGTGCCAGCAGTGAATGGAGGGGGCTGGCTAGCGGGAGTGCAGATACGCAGTATTTT
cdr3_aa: CASSEWRGLASGSADTQYF

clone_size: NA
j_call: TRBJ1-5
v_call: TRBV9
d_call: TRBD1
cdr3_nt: TGTGCCAGCAGCGGGGACAGGGCCGGGAATCAGCCCCAGCATTTT
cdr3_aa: CASSGDRAGNQPQHF

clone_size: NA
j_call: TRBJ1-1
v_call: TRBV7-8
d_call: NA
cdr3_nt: TGTGCCAGCAGCTGGGAGGGGGCTGAAGCTTTCTTT
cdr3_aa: CASSWEGAEAFF

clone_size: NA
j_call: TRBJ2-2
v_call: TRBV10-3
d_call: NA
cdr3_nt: TGTGCCATCACCGGGATTAACACCGGGGAGCTGTTTTTT
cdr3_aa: CAITGINTGELFF

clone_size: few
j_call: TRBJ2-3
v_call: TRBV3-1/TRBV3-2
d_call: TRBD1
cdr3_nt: TGTGCCAGCAAGGACAGGGTTGAAGGTACGCAGTATTTT
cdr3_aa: CASKDRVEGTQYF

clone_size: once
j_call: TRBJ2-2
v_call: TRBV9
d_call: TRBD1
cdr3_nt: TGTGCCAGCAGCGTAAAGGGACAGGAGAACACCGGGGAGCTGTTTTTT
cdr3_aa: CASSVKGQENTGELFF

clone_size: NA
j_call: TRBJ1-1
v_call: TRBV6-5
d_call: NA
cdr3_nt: TGTGCCAGCAGAGAGGCTATGAACACTGAAGCTTTCTTT
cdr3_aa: CASREAMNTEAFF

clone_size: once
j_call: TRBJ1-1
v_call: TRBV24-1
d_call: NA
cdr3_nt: TGTGCCACCAGTGGGCAGAACACTGAAGCTTTCTTT
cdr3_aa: CATSGQNTEAFF

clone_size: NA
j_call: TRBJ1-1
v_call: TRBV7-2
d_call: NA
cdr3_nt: TGTGCCAGCAGCTTAGGAGGGAGGCCGAACACTGAAGCTTTCTTT
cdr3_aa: CASSLGGRPNTEAFF

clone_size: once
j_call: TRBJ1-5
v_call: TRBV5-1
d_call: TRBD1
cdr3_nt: TGCGCCAGCAGCCCCGAGGGGGCTTTGAATCAGCCCCAGCATTTT
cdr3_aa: CASSPEGALNQPQHF

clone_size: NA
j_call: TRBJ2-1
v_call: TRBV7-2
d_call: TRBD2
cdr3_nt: TGTGCCAGCAGCTTAGGGCTAGCGGGAGCCTTTGAGCAGTTCTTC
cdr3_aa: CASSLGLAGAFEQFF

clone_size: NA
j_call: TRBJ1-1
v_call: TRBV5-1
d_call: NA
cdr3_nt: TGCGCCAGCAGCGAAGGGCCGGGGGTGACTGAAGCTTTCTTT
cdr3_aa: CASSEGPGVTEAFF

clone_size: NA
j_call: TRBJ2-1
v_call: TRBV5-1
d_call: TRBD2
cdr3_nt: TGCGCCAGCAGCTTGAAGGAGGACGGCAGCGGGGGGTATGATGAGCAGTTCTTC
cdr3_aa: CASSLKEDGSGGYDEQFF

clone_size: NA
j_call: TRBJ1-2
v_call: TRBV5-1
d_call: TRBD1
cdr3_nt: TGCGCCAGCAGCTCTCTCGGGTCCACGGGACAGACCACTAACTATGGCTACACCTTC
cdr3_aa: CASSSLGSTGQTTNYGYTF

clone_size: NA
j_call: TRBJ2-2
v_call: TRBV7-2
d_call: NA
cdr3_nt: TGTGCCAGCAGCCCCCGGCAACTACCGAACACCGGGGAGCTGTTTTTT
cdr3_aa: CASSPRQLPNTGELFF

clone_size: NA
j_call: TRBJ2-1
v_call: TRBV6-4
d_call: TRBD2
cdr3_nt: TGTGCCAGCAGTGAACTAGCGGACCCATCCTACAATGAGCAGTTCTTC
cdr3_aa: CASSELADPSYNEQFF

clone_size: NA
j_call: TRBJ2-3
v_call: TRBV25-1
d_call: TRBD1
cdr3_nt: TGTGCCAGCAGTGAAGCAGGGGGCGAGAGTCCAGATACGCAGTATTTT
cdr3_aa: CASSEAGGESPDTQYF

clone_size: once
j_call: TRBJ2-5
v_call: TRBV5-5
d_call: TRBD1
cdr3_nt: TGTGCCAGCAGCTTGGGACAGGGGTCAGAGACCCAGTACTTC
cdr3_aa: CASSLGQGSETQYF